This T cell receptor beta chain was obtained from a study of cytomegalovirus exposure and HLA in healthy donors. The germline V gene encodes CDR1 MDHEN and CDR2 SYDVKM. The ends were cut back, 3 bases at V and 5 bases at J, with 11 bases in the middle. The CDR3 sequence is 13 residues long. Amplification used 60 Vbeta primers and 13 Jbeta primers. Profiled with immunoSEQ multiplex PCR; TCRdb holds only in-frame clones, not every one. The sample has 150,000 to 200,000 clones; 60% to 80% are singletons. This clone came up a few times. Its antigen is unidentified. Points from the study as a whole: Researchers left out some V segments, among them TRBV6-2 and TRBV6-3, as indistinguishable. The authors later found TCR association rates varying by HLA locus, with DRB1 most and HLA-C fewest.

Sequencing input: PBMCs. This receptor was obtained from a man under 40 in good health and CMV-seropositive. The V and J genes are TRBV28 and TRBJ2-7, with TRBD2 as a possible D gene (5 bases). In DNA, the CDR3 is TGTGCCAGCAGTTTTCGGGGAGTCAACGAGCAGTACTTC. Translation: CASSFRGVNEQYF.